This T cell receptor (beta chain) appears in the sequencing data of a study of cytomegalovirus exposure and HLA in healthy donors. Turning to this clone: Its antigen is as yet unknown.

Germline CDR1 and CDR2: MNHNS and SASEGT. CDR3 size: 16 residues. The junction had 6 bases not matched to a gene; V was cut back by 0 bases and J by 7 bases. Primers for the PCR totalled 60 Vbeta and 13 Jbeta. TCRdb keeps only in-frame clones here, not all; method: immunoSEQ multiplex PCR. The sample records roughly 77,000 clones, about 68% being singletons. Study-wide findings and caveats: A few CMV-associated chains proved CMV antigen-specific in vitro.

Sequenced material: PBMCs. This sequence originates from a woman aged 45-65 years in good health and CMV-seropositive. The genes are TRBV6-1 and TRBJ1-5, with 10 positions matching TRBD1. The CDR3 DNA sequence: TGTGCCAGCAGTGAAGCGGGACAGGGGTTAGGGCAGCCCCAGCATTTT. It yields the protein CASSEAGQGLGQPQHF.